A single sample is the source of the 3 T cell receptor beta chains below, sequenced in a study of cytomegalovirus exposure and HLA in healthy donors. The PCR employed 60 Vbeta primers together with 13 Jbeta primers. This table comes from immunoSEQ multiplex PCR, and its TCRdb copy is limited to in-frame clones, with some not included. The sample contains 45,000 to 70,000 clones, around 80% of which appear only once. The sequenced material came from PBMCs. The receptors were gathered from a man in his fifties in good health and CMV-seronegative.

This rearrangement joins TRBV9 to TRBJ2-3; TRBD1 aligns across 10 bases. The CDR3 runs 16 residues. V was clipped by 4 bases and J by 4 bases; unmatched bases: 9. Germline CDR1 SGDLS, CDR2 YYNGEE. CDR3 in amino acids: CASSSRQGALADTQYF. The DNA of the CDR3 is TGTGCCAGCAGCTCGAGACAGGGGGCGCTGGCAGATACGCAGTATTTT.

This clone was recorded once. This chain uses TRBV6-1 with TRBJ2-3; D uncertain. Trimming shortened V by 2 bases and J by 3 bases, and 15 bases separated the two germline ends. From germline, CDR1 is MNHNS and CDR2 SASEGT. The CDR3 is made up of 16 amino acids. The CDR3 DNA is TGTGCCAGCAGTGAACCAGTCGGAGCATCTACAGATACGCAGTATTTT. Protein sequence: CASSEPVGASTDTQYF.

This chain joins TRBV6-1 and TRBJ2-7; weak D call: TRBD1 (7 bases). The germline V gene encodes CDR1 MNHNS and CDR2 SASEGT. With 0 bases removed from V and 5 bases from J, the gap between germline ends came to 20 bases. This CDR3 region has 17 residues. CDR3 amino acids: CASSEAHFARGANEQYF. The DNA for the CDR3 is TGTGCCAGCAGTGAAGCGCATTTCGCCAGGGGGGCCAACGAGCAGTACTTC.